These 4 T cell receptor beta chains were sequenced from one sample in a study of shared clonotypes between healthy human individuals. The protocol was immunoSEQ multiplex PCR, while the TCRdb copy is restricted to in-frame clones and leaves out a portion. Of 550,000 to 700,000 clones in the sample, around 73% were seen once. The specimen was memory CD4+ T cells sorted from blood. As to subset: CD45RA-negative fraction. Receptor source: a woman aged 25 to 39 in good health.

The chain joins TRBV28 to TRBJ2-3, with D possibly being TRBD2 (6 bases). V gave up 5 bases and J gave up 0 bases, with 21 bases separating them. The CDR3 runs 18 residues. Germline CDR1 MDHEN, CDR2 SYDVKM. The DNA of the CDR3 is TGTGCCAGCAGTCCCGGAAGGTGGGGACTGAGGAGCACAGATACGCAGTATTTT. Translating it yields CASSPGRWGLRSTDTQYF. Full variable domain (missing parts from reference TRBV28 and TRBJ2-3): DVKVTQSSRYLVKRTGEKVFLECVQDMDHENMFWYRQDPGLGLRLIYFSYDVKMKEKGDIPEGYSVSREKKERFSLILESASTNQTSMYLCASSPGRWGLRSTDTQYFGPGTRLTVL.

The DNA for the CDR3 is TGCGCCAGCAGCCAAGAAAGGAACACTGAAGCTTTCTTT. Its translation is CASSQERNTEAFF. The rearrangement uses TRBV4-1 and TRBJ1-1, with no clear D. CDR1 MGHRA and CDR2 YSYEKL come from the germline V gene. V was cut by 0 bases and J by 1 base, with 3 bases left in between. The CDR3 totals 13 residues.

The chain links TRBV28 to TRBJ1-2, with D perhaps TRBD1 (5 bases). Trimming took off 5 bases at V and 4 bases at J, with 11 bases between the two ends. Per the germline V gene, CDR1 is MDHEN and CDR2 is SYDVKM. The CDR3 length is 13 residues. The CDR3 loop reads CASSPGVGYGYTF. The CDR3 nucleotides read TGTGCCAGCAGTCCGGGGGTTGGCTATGGCTACACCTTC.

J is TRBJ2-7 and V is TRBV6-5; 10 bases map to TRBD2. CDR1 and CDR2 (germline): MNHEY, SVGAGI. The CDR3 is 15 amino acids. The V and J ends lost 5 bases and 1 base, in that order; junction bases with no gene match: 5. The CDR3 here is CASSATSGESYEQYF. DNA of the CDR3: TGTGCCAGCAGTGCAACTAGCGGGGAATCCTACGAGCAGTACTTC.